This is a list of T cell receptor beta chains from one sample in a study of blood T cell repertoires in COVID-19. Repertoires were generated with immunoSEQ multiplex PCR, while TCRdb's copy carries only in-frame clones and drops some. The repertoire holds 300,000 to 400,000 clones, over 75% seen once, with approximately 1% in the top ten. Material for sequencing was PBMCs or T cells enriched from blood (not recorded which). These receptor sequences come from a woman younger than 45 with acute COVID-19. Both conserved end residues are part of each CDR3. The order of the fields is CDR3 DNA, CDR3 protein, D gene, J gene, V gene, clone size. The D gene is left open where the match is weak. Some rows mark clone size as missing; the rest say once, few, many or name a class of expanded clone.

DNA: TGTGCCACCAGCAGAGATACGGGGGGTCGGACTGAAGCTTTCTTT
CDR3: CATSRDTGGRTEAFF
D: .
J: TRBJ1-1
V: TRBV15
size: .

DNA: TGCGCCAGCAGCCAGCTGGGTGGTGGGGGGGCCAGCGAGCAGTACTTC
CDR3: CASSQLGGGGASEQYF
D: .
J: TRBJ2-7
V: TRBV4-1
size: .

DNA: TGTGCCAGCAGACCAGGGGCTGGAAACACCATATATTTT
CDR3: CASRPGAGNTIYF
D: .
J: TRBJ1-3
V: TRBV27
size: .

DNA: TGTGCCAGCAAGAAGTCGACAGTAGAGGCTGAAAAACTGTTTTTT
CDR3: CASKKSTVEAEKLFF
D: .
J: TRBJ1-4
V: TRBV6-5
size: .

DNA: TGTGCCAGCAGCCCGACCCTAGCGGGGGACCAAGAGACCCAGTACTTC
CDR3: CASSPTLAGDQETQYF
D: TRBD2
J: TRBJ2-5
V: TRBV7-9
size: .

DNA: TGTGCCAGCAGCCAAGGAAATCCCTTCTCTAGCGGGGAGGAGCAGTACTTC
CDR3: CASSQGNPFSSGEEQYF
D: TRBD2
J: TRBJ2-7
V: TRBV3-1/TRBV3-2
size: .

DNA: TGTGCCACCAGTGATCGCTCTCTGGACGGGCACGGAGGCACTGAAGCTTTCTTT
CDR3: CATSDRSLDGHGGTEAFF
D: .
J: TRBJ1-1
V: TRBV24-1
size: .

DNA: TGTGCCAGCAGTTCCGACTATGGCTACACCTTC
CDR3: CASSSDYGYTF
D: .
J: TRBJ1-2
V: TRBV28
size: .

DNA: TGTGCCAGCAGGTCGGGACAGGGAAATAATTCACCCCTCCACTTT
CDR3: CASRSGQGNNSPLHF
D: TRBD1
J: TRBJ1-6
V: TRBV5-4
size: .

DNA: TGTGCCAGCAGCTTCCGGGACAGGGTGAACAATGAGCAGTTCTTC
CDR3: CASSFRDRVNNEQFF
D: TRBD1
J: TRBJ2-1
V: TRBV5-8
size: .

DNA: TGTGCCAGCAGAAGGGACAGGGCTTCCGGCGACTACGAGCAGTACTTC
CDR3: CASRRDRASGDYEQYF
D: TRBD1
J: TRBJ2-7
V: TRBV2
size: .

DNA: TGTGCCAGCAGCTTCGACAGGGGGCCTTTCAATGAGCAGTTCTTC
CDR3: CASSFDRGPFNEQFF
D: TRBD1
J: TRBJ2-1
V: TRBV11-3
size: .

DNA: TGTGCCAGCAGTGATTTGGGGGGAAGGGGGAACACTGAAGCTTTCTTT
CDR3: CASSDLGGRGNTEAFF
D: .
J: TRBJ1-1
V: TRBV2
size: once

DNA: TGTGCCAGCAGTTCCTCCGGGACAGGGAGGAGCACAGATACGCAGTATTTT
CDR3: CASSSSGTGRSTDTQYF
D: TRBD1
J: TRBJ2-3
V: TRBV2
size: .

DNA: TGTGCCAGCAGCCCCCGGCCGGGGGGTATTGGCTATGGCTACACCTTC
CDR3: CASSPRPGGIGYGYTF
D: .
J: TRBJ1-2
V: TRBV11-2
size: .

DNA: TGTGCCAGCAGAGGACGGGGAGGGCGCAGCAATCAGCCCCAGCATTTT
CDR3: CASRGRGGRSNQPQHF
D: .
J: TRBJ1-5
V: TRBV27
size: .

DNA: TGTGCCAGCTCCGCCGGGAGGCTAAATGAAAAACTGTTTTTT
CDR3: CASSAGRLNEKLFF
D: .
J: TRBJ1-4
V: TRBV18
size: .

DNA: TGTGCCAGCAGTTACTCGATGGGGGGAAACTATGGCTACACCTTC
CDR3: CASSYSMGGNYGYTF
D: .
J: TRBJ1-2
V: TRBV6-2/TRBV6-3
size: .

DNA: TGTGCCAGCAGCCCGCGAGGCGGGGGTCGGGTAGATGGCTACACCTTC
CDR3: CASSPRGGGRVDGYTF
D: .
J: TRBJ1-2
V: TRBV7-3
size: .

DNA: TGTGCCAGCTCACCACGGGGACAGGGTGGGGACTTTAGCACAGATACGCAGTATTTT
CDR3: CASSPRGQGGDFSTDTQYF
D: TRBD1
J: TRBJ2-3
V: TRBV18
size: .

DNA: TGTGCCAGCAGCACAGGGGACAGGGGCAGTCAGCCCCAGCATTTT
CDR3: CASSTGDRGSQPQHF
D: TRBD1
J: TRBJ1-5
V: TRBV7-9
size: .

DNA: TGCGCCAGCAGCGATCGGACTAGCGTTAACAATGAGCAGTTCTTC
CDR3: CASSDRTSVNNEQFF
D: TRBD2
J: TRBJ2-1
V: TRBV5-1
size: .

DNA: TGTGCCAGCAGAACCGGGGGGGCGTACAATGAGCAGTTCTTC
CDR3: CASRTGGAYNEQFF
D: TRBD2
J: TRBJ2-1
V: TRBV28
size: .

DNA: TGTGCCAGCAGATACAGGGGTGGGGGCCCAGATACGCAGTATTTT
CDR3: CASRYRGGGPDTQYF
D: TRBD1
J: TRBJ2-3
V: TRBV6-2/TRBV6-3
size: .

DNA: TGTGCCAGCAGCGGTGGGACAGGGGGTAACTACGAGCAGTACTTC
CDR3: CASSGGTGGNYEQYF
D: TRBD1
J: TRBJ2-7
V: TRBV5-6
size: .

DNA: TGTGCCAGCAGCCAAACAAGACAATTCAACGAGCAGTACTTC
CDR3: CASSQTRQFNEQYF
D: .
J: TRBJ2-7
V: TRBV3-1/TRBV3-2
size: once

DNA: TGCGCCAGCAGCCCACAGACGGGGTCCAATGAGCAGTTCTTC
CDR3: CASSPQTGSNEQFF
D: .
J: TRBJ2-1
V: TRBV4-3
size: .

DNA: TGTGCCAGCAGCCCGCTGTCCTGGCGGATTGGGACAGATACGCAGTATTTT
CDR3: CASSPLSWRIGTDTQYF
D: .
J: TRBJ2-3
V: TRBV11-2
size: .

DNA: TGTGCCAGCATTACTCCCCAAGAGGACTCCCACACAGATACGCAGTATTTT
CDR3: CASITPQEDSHTDTQYF
D: .
J: TRBJ2-3
V: TRBV21-1
size: .

DNA: TGTGCCAGCAGCTGGGGACAGGGGGAGGCCGAGCAGTACTTC
CDR3: CASSWGQGEAEQYF
D: TRBD1
J: TRBJ2-7
V: TRBV5-4
size: .

DNA: TGTGCCAGCAGTACCCCCGGCAATGAGCAGTTCTTC
CDR3: CASSTPGNEQFF
D: .
J: TRBJ2-1
V: TRBV12-3/TRBV12-4
size: .

DNA: TGTGCCAGCAGCTTGATTCCGGGGAACGTGAATTCACCCCTCCACTTT
CDR3: CASSLIPGNVNSPLHF
D: .
J: TRBJ1-6
V: TRBV5-5
size: .

DNA: TGTGCCATCAGCCGTGCTCTTAGCGAAAAACTGTTTTTT
CDR3: CAISRALSEKLFF
D: .
J: TRBJ1-4
V: TRBV10-3
size: .

DNA: TGTGCCAGCAGCTTAGCCGAGCGGTCCTACAATGAGCAGTTCTTC
CDR3: CASSLAERSYNEQFF
D: .
J: TRBJ2-1
V: TRBV7-2
size: .

DNA: TGTGCCAGCAGCCTCCTGTGGCGGGGCGACAATGAGCAGTTCTTC
CDR3: CASSLLWRGDNEQFF
D: .
J: TRBJ2-1
V: TRBV3-1/TRBV3-2
size: .

DNA: TGTGCCAGCAGCCAAGCCCCTAGCGGGGGGGCAAGCGGGGAGCTGTTTTTT
CDR3: CASSQAPSGGASGELFF
D: TRBD2
J: TRBJ2-2
V: TRBV4-2
size: .

DNA: TGCGCCAGCAGCCAAGATCGGTATAGCAATCAGCCCCAGCATTTT
CDR3: CASSQDRYSNQPQHF
D: .
J: TRBJ1-5
V: TRBV4-3
size: .

DNA: TGTGCCAGCAGCGTGACCACCCGGGACACCGAAAAACTGTTTTTT
CDR3: CASSVTTRDTEKLFF
D: .
J: TRBJ1-4
V: TRBV9
size: .

DNA: TGTGCCAGCAGCCAGCGGGAAAACTACGAGCAGTACTTC
CDR3: CASSQRENYEQYF
D: TRBD2
J: TRBJ2-7
V: TRBV7-9
size: .

DNA: TGTGCCAGCAGTTACGGGACAGGGAACACCGGGGAGCTGTTTTTT
CDR3: CASSYGTGNTGELFF
D: TRBD1
J: TRBJ2-2
V: TRBV6-6
size: .

DNA: TGTGCCAGCAGCTTAGTTAGGGGAGGTGAGCAGTTCTTC
CDR3: CASSLVRGGEQFF
D: .
J: TRBJ2-1
V: TRBV11-1
size: .

DNA: TGTGCCACCGGTAGGGGACTAGCCAAAAACATTCAGTACTTC
CDR3: CATGRGLAKNIQYF
D: .
J: TRBJ2-4
V: TRBV6-5
size: .

DNA: TGTGCCAGCAGCTGGGACAGGGGGGTAACGTCGGCCGGGGAGCTGTTTTTT
CDR3: CASSWDRGVTSAGELFF
D: TRBD1
J: TRBJ2-2
V: TRBV5-6
size: once